This T cell receptor beta chain was found in a study of OX40 agonist ivuxolimab in advanced cancers. In the study overall: Treatment of patients was with ivuxolimab, an agonistic anti-OX40 (CD134) antibody. Overall study findings and caveats: Antigens targeted by the expanded peripheral T cells were not determined. Patients with a partial response at 0.1-3.0 mg/kg had among the lowest clonal expansion.

Concerning this clone: Antigen: not known. Germline and junction disagree at one end, which may indicate a read error.

From germline, CDR1 is SGHDT and CDR2 YYEEEE. The CDR3 consists of 11 residues. Profiling relied on immunoSEQ multiplex PCR, and the TCRdb table lists in-frame clones only, not all of them. The data show 80,000 to 95,000 clones, 80% to 90% seen once. The chain combines TRBV5-6 with TRBJ2-3; 8 nucleotides line up with TRBD2. This clonotype was sampled from an adult with an advanced solid tumor such as melanoma, head and neck, liver or kidney cancer. The starting material was CD4+ or CD8+ T cells sorted from blood, obtained in a trial of the OX40 agonist ivuxolimab. The CDR3 bases are TGTGCCAGCAGCTTTGGACTAGCAAGGCATTTT. Encoded protein: CASSFGLARHF. Full variable domain (remainder filled in from reference TRBV5-6 and TRBJ2-3): DAGVTQSPTHLIKTRGQQVTLRCSPKSGHDTVSWYQQALGQGPQFIFQYYEEEERQRGNFPDRFSGHQFPNYSSELNVNALLLGDSALYLCASSFGLARHFGPGTRLTVL.